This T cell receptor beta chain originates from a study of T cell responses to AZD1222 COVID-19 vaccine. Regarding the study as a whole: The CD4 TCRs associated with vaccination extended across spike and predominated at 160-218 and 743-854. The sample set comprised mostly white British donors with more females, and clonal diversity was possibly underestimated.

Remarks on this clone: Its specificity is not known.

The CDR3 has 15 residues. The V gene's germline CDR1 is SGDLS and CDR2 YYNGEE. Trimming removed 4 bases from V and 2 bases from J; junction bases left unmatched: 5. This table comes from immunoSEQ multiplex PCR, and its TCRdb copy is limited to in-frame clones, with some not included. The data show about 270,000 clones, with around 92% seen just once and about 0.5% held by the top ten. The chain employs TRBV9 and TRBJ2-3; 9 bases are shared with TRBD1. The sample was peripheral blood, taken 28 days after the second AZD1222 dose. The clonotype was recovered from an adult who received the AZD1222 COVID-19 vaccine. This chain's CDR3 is CASSKQGAPTDTQYF. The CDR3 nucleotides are TGTGCCAGCAGCAAACAGGGGGCTCCCACAGATACGCAGTATTTT.